The entry below gives a single T cell receptor (beta chain) sequence along with its context. Original processing notes: Amplification with reference gene primers provided the estimates of nucleated cell counts. Measured with immunoSEQ multiplex PCR; TCRdb has only the in-frame clones, and not every one. V and J calls and clone size are as listed in that table; D and trimming were resolved from the DNA. The table records approximately 75,000 clones, less than 90% of them present only once. This entry belongs to a study of blood T cell repertoires in COVID-19. Background on the study: Nucleic acid was either cDNA or gDNA, and it came from T cells, B-cell-depleted T cells, or PBMCs.

From germline, CDR1 is SGHRS and CDR2 YFSETQ. The CDR3 consists of 18 residues. V was pared by 4 bases and J by 2 bases, with 14 bases of the junction left unmatched. This clonotype was obtained from a woman of 80 years or more with acute or convalescent COVID-19. The sample was peripheral blood. This chain uses TRBV5-1 with TRBJ2-5; 10 bases match TRBD2. The CDR3 nucleotides read TGCGCCAGCAGCGTGGGGGCTAGCGGGAGAGCCCCACAAGAGACCCAGTACTTC. Protein product: CASSVGASGRAPQETQYF.